One and the same sample provided the 13 T cell receptor beta chains below, sequenced in a study of regulatory T cells in long-lasting Graves disease. Indicated time point: newly diagnosed GD, antithyroid drugs for less than 3 months. Extracted RNA from PBMCs served as the source of the TCR library. In building TCR beta libraries, iRepertoire HTBI primers were used together with Arm-PCR of CDR3 regions. TCRdb re-analysed the multiplex PCR reads in MiXCR, keeping a single row per CDR3 protein. The data show hundreds of thousands of distinct CDR3 sequences, over 15% seen once. This sample also belongs to another study, concerning T cells in Graves' hyperthyroidism and ophthalmopathy.

The material sequenced was peripheral blood mononuclear cells (PBMCs), taken at new diagnosis, from a patient treated with antithyroid drugs. The receptors derive from a woman aged 25 to 39 with Graves disease.

This clonotype has ten or more counts. The chain joins TRBV11-1 to TRBJ2-6; D remains unclear. Germline V CDR1 and CDR2: SGHAT, FQDESV (reference sequence). The CDR3 totals 16 residues. The germline V and J ends were trimmed by 0 bases and 0 bases, with 6 bases remaining between them. The CDR3 protein is CASSLARNSGANVLTF. CDR3 bases: TGTGCCAGCAGCTTAGCACGAAACTCTGGGGCCAACGTCCTGACTTTC.

This clonotype was detected many times. The V call is TRBV9, the J call TRBJ1-1, with D possibly being TRBD1 (5 bases). Trimming pared 0 bases from V and 0 bases from J, leaving 9 bases between. Germline V gives CDR1 SGDLS, CDR2 YYNGEE. CDR3 length equals 15 residues. CDR3 DNA: TGTGCCAGCAGCGTAGAGGGGATCATGAACACTGAAGCTTTCTTT. This encodes CASSVEGIMNTEAFF.

There are many counts of this clonotype. CDR3 DNA sequence: TGTGCCAGCTCACCACCGCGGAGTCCCTACGAGCAGTACTTC. Amino acids: CASSPPRSPYEQYF. This chain uses TRBV18 with TRBJ2-7; D unclear. Trimming shortened V by 0 bases and J by 2 bases, and 8 bases separated the two germline ends. Germline lookup yields CDR1 KGHSH and CDR2 LQKENI. The CDR3 has 14 amino acids.

The J gene is TRBJ1-5, the V gene TRBV25-1; maybe TRBD1 (5 bases). The CDR3 is 14 residues long. Trimming took 4 bases from V and 3 from J, leaving 10 bases between them. Germline lookup yields CDR1 MGHDK and CDR2 SYGVNS. The CDR3 DNA is TGTGCCAGCAGTGGGGGGAGGGACAATCAGCCCCAGCATTTT. Translating gives CASSGGRDNQPQHF.

There are many counts of this clonotype. The chain couples TRBV28 to TRBJ2-7; 7 bases map to TRBD1. Trimming cost V 5 bases and J 2 bases; bases outside gene matches: 9. The CDR3 spans 15 residues. Germline assignment: CDR1 MDHEN and CDR2 SYDVKM. The CDR3 DNA sequence: TGTGCCAGCAGTAGCCAAAGGACAGGCCCCTACGAGCAGTACTTC. This translates into CASSSQRTGPYEQYF.

There are many counts of this clonotype. The V call is TRBV11-1, the J call TRBJ2-1; D might be TRBD1 (7 bases). Germline V gene data show CDR1 as SGHAT and CDR2 as FQDESV (reference sequence). The CDR3 loop spans 15 amino acids. Trimming removed 5 bases at V and 8 bases at J, with 19 bases between. The CDR3 protein is CASSGIGQGGDEQFF. CDR3 nucleotide sequence: TGTGCCAGCAGCGGGATCGGCCAGGGGGGCGATGAGCAGTTCTTC.

The V call is TRBV20-1, the J call TRBJ1-1; D might be TRBD1 (5 bases). The CDR3 runs to 16 residues. Trimming took off 0 bases at V and 0 bases at J, with 14 bases between the two ends. From germline, CDR1 is DFQATT and CDR2 SNEGSKA (reference sequence). The CDR3, as DNA: TGCAGTGCTAGAGATGGAGGGAAGGGGATGAACACTGAAGCTTTCTTT. It codes for CSARDGGKGMNTEAFF.

There are a few counts of this clonotype. V and J are TRBV10-3 and TRBJ2-1; 11 positions agree with TRBD2. With 4 bases clipped from V and 6 bases from J, the junction kept 14 bases outside the gene matches. Germline V gene lookup returns CDR1 ENHRY and CDR2 SYGVKD. The CDR3 has 18 amino acids. This CDR3 is CAISGGGSGRAFFNEQFF. The CDR3, as DNA: TGTGCCATCAGTGGGGGAGGTAGCGGGAGGGCCTTTTTCAATGAGCAGTTCTTC.

This clonotype occurred a few times. Relative to the germline gene, one junction end is altered; a read error may explain this. The rearrangement uses TRBV15 and TRBJ2-1, with a possible D match to TRBD2 (5 bases). The CDR3 runs 18 residues. CDR1 LNHNV and CDR2 YYDKDF come from the germline V gene (reference sequence). The CDR3 DNA follows: TGTGTCACCAGCAAGGTGTGGGTGACTATTGCGGCCTACAATGAGCAGTTCTTC. It is translated as CVTSKVWVTIAAYNEQFF.

About this clonotype: Germline is not matched at one junction end, which may reflect a read error. The J gene is TRBJ2-1, the V gene TRBV7-9; a weak D match, TRBD2 (6 bases). This CDR3 spans 17 amino acids. CDR1 is SEHNR, CDR2 FQNEAQ, per germline (reference sequence). The CDR3 coding sequence is TGCGCCAGCAGCTTAGCGGCTAGCGAAAGCTCCTACAATGAGCAGCTCTTC. It encodes CASSLAASESSYNEQLF. Complete variable domain (other parts from reference TRBV7-9 and TRBJ2-1): DTGVSQNPRHKITKRGQNVTFRCDPISEHNRLYWYRQTLGQGPEFLTYFQNEAQLEKSRLLSDRFSAERPKGSFSTLEIQRTEQGDSAMYLCASSLAASESSYNEQLFGPGTRLTVL.

This sequence joins TRBV11-1 and TRBJ2-1; D gene uncertain. The CDR3 loop spans 12 amino acids. The V gene lost 8 bases and the J gene lost 1 base, with 6 bases spanning the gap. Germline assignment: CDR1 SGHAT and CDR2 FQDESV (reference sequence). CDR3 in amino acids: CASGWSYNEQFF. The CDR3 region has the DNA TGTGCCAGCGGTTGGTCCTACAATGAGCAGTTCTTC.

This clonotype was detected only a few times. This sequence joins TRBV6-4 and TRBJ2-1; possibly TRBD1 or TRBD2 for D (5 bases each). This CDR3 has 15 residues. V lost 5 bases and J 7 bases, leaving 18 bases between the germline ends. Germline CDR1 MRHNA, CDR2 SNTAGT. The CDR3 loop reads CASSLSTGAANEQFF. The CDR3 DNA reads TGTGCCAGCAGTCTTTCAACCGGGGCCGCTAATGAGCAGTTCTTC.

This clonotype appeared a single time. Since a much larger clone is just one base distant, this may be a read error. The rearrangement links TRBV9 to TRBJ1-3; D unclear. The CDR3 contains 17 residues. Germline loops: CDR1 SGDLS, CDR2 YYNGEE. CDR3 DNA: TGTGCCAGCAGCGTAACCCTCCAGGCCAGGACTGGAAACACCGTATATTTT. This sequence encodes CASSVTLQARTGNTVYF.